These T cell receptor beta chains were read from a single sample in a study of T-cell memory formation after mild COVID-19. Using its own MiXCR run on the 5' RACE reads, TCRdb lists one record per CDR3 protein. The sample carries 380,000 or so distinct CDR3 sequences, roughly 15% recorded once. The sample consisted of PBMCs or a T cell subset sorted from them (not recorded which). These receptors all stem from a man aged 18-30 years who had mild COVID-19 (a few samples of this study predate the infection). Cell type and time point are not known. Each CDR3 is given with its conserved first and last residue. The order of the fields is D gene, V gene, clone size, J gene, CDR3 DNA, CDR3 protein. A D gene is named only where the DNA matches it firmly. Only some rows state a clone size, as once, few, many or a class for expanded clones.

D gene: NA
V gene: TRBV27
clone size: few
J gene: TRBJ2-1
CDR3 DNA: TGTGCCAGCAGTTTATCGGCTAGCCCCTACAATGAGCAGTTCTTC
CDR3 protein: CASSLSASPYNEQFF

D gene: NA
V gene: TRBV6-1
clone size: NA
J gene: TRBJ2-1
CDR3 DNA: TGTGCCAGCAGTGTAAGGGATAGGGAGGTAGATGAGCAGTTCTTC
CDR3 protein: CASSVRDREVDEQFF

D gene: NA
V gene: TRBV27
clone size: NA
J gene: TRBJ1-4
CDR3 DNA: TGTGCCAGCAGTTATTCTCCAAGGGGAGGGAATGAAAAACTGTTTTTT
CDR3 protein: CASSYSPRGGNEKLFF

D gene: NA
V gene: TRBV7-8
clone size: NA
J gene: TRBJ1-1
CDR3 DNA: TGTGCCAGCAGCCCGTCTTTGGGGGCGAACACTGAAGCTTTCTTT
CDR3 protein: CASSPSLGANTEAFF

D gene: NA
V gene: TRBV12-3/TRBV12-4
clone size: few
J gene: TRBJ1-6
CDR3 DNA: TGTGCCAGCAGACCCCGGGACGGTTATTCACCCCTCCACTTT
CDR3 protein: CASRPRDGYSPLHF

D gene: NA
V gene: TRBV4-1
clone size: NA
J gene: TRBJ2-3
CDR3 DNA: TGCGCCAGCAGCCAAGAACTGGGCGGGGTGACAGATACGCAGTATTTT
CDR3 protein: CASSQELGGVTDTQYF

D gene: NA
V gene: TRBV12-3/TRBV12-4
clone size: few
J gene: TRBJ1-1
CDR3 DNA: TGTGCCAGCAGTTTCTTCGACCCGTGGAACACTGAAGCTTTCTTT
CDR3 protein: CASSFFDPWNTEAFF

D gene: TRBD1
V gene: TRBV29-1
clone size: few
J gene: TRBJ1-5
CDR3 DNA: TGCAGCGTTGAAGGGGGGACAGGTGCAACGTTTGCTCAGCCCCAGCATTTT
CDR3 protein: CSVEGGTGATFAQPQHF

D gene: TRBD2
V gene: TRBV28
clone size: NA
J gene: TRBJ2-5
CDR3 DNA: TGTGCCAGCAGCGGGGAGGGGACCCAGTACTTC
CDR3 protein: CASSGEGTQYF

D gene: NA
V gene: TRBV5-1
clone size: NA
J gene: TRBJ2-1
CDR3 DNA: TGCGCCAGCAGCTTGAATTGGAGGAGCAATGAGCAGTTCTTC
CDR3 protein: CASSLNWRSNEQFF

D gene: TRBD2
V gene: TRBV7-3
clone size: few
J gene: TRBJ2-2
CDR3 DNA: TGTGCCAGCAGCTTGCAGCGGGGGGGTTACACCGGGGAGCTGTTTTTT
CDR3 protein: CASSLQRGGYTGELFF

D gene: NA
V gene: TRBV7-2
clone size: NA
J gene: TRBJ1-5
CDR3 DNA: TGTGCCAGCAGTAGCGTAGGTGGGGCGGCGGGTCAGCCCCAGCATTTT
CDR3 protein: CASSSVGGAAGQPQHF

D gene: NA
V gene: TRBV11-2
clone size: few
J gene: TRBJ1-6
CDR3 DNA: TGTGCCAGCAGCTTAGTGGGCTCAACTAGGGATTCACCCCTCCACTTT
CDR3 protein: CASSLVGSTRDSPLHF

D gene: NA
V gene: TRBV7-9
clone size: many
J gene: TRBJ2-1
CDR3 DNA: TGTGCCAGCAGCTTATCGCTAGCGAGCTCCTACAATGAGCAGTTCTTC
CDR3 protein: CASSLSLASSYNEQFF

D gene: TRBD1
V gene: TRBV28
clone size: NA
J gene: TRBJ2-3
CDR3 DNA: TGTGCCAGCAGTTCACAGGGGGCGACTGGCACAGATACGCAGTATTTT
CDR3 protein: CASSSQGATGTDTQYF

D gene: NA
V gene: TRBV29-1
clone size: NA
J gene: TRBJ2-5
CDR3 DNA: TGCAGCGTTGAGGGTGGTACGAAGACCCAGTACTTC
CDR3 protein: CSVEGGTKTQYF

D gene: NA
V gene: TRBV20-1
clone size: few
J gene: TRBJ1-1
CDR3 DNA: TGCAGTGCTAGGTTGAACACGAACACTGAAGCTTTCTTT
CDR3 protein: CSARLNTNTEAFF

D gene: TRBD2
V gene: TRBV5-1
clone size: many
J gene: TRBJ2-3
CDR3 DNA: TGCGCCAGCAGCTTGACTGCTAGCGGGGAACCAACAGATACGCAGTATTTT
CDR3 protein: CASSLTASGEPTDTQYF

D gene: NA
V gene: TRBV5-6
clone size: NA
J gene: TRBJ2-5
CDR3 DNA: TGTGCCAGCAGCTTGGGCTCGGTTCACCAAGAGACCCAGTACTTC
CDR3 protein: CASSLGSVHQETQYF

D gene: TRBD2
V gene: TRBV20-1
clone size: NA
J gene: TRBJ2-3
CDR3 DNA: TGCAGTGCTAGAAATCCTAGCGGGGAGGGAGATACGCAGTATTTT
CDR3 protein: CSARNPSGEGDTQYF

D gene: NA
V gene: TRBV7-2
clone size: few
J gene: TRBJ2-3
CDR3 DNA: TGTGCCAGCAGCTCGACAGGATTCTCCACAGATACGCAGTATTTT
CDR3 protein: CASSSTGFSTDTQYF

D gene: TRBD2
V gene: TRBV20-1
clone size: few
J gene: TRBJ2-5
CDR3 DNA: TGCAGTGCTTCTCAACTAGCGCAAATACAAGAGACCCAGTACTTC
CDR3 protein: CSASQLAQIQETQYF

D gene: NA
V gene: TRBV20-1
clone size: many
J gene: TRBJ2-3
CDR3 DNA: TGCAGTGCCGCCGTGCCTGCGGTAACAGATACGCAGTATTTT
CDR3 protein: CSAAVPAVTDTQYF

D gene: NA
V gene: TRBV5-1
clone size: NA
J gene: TRBJ1-1
CDR3 DNA: TGCGCCAGCAGCTTGAAAGGGTACACTGAAGCTTTCTTT
CDR3 protein: CASSLKGYTEAFF

D gene: NA
V gene: TRBV7-2
clone size: NA
J gene: TRBJ2-3
CDR3 DNA: TGTGCCAGCAGCTATCGGGAGTACATAGATACGCAGTATTTT
CDR3 protein: CASSYREYIDTQYF

D gene: TRBD1
V gene: TRBV9
clone size: NA
J gene: TRBJ1-6
CDR3 DNA: TGTGCCAGCCGGGACAGGGAAGATGCGTCACCCCTCCACTTT
CDR3 protein: CASRDREDASPLHF

D gene: NA
V gene: TRBV6-5
clone size: many
J gene: TRBJ2-1
CDR3 DNA: TGTGCCAGCAGTTACTCGACGGTAAATGAGCAGTTCTTC
CDR3 protein: CASSYSTVNEQFF

D gene: TRBD2
V gene: TRBV4-3
clone size: NA
J gene: TRBJ2-2
CDR3 DNA: TGCGCCAGCAGCCAAGCTGATAGGCCTAGCGGGGGACCCGCGAACACCGGGGAGCTGTTTTTT
CDR3 protein: CASSQADRPSGGPANTGELFF

D gene: TRBD1
V gene: TRBV5-6
clone size: NA
J gene: TRBJ2-5
CDR3 DNA: TGTGCCAGCAGCTCGCCGGGACAGGAAGAGACCCAGTACTTC
CDR3 protein: CASSSPGQEETQYF

D gene: TRBD2
V gene: TRBV27
clone size: many
J gene: TRBJ2-7
CDR3 DNA: TGTGCCAGCAGTTCTCCGAGGACTAGCGGGGTAGGGTACGAGCAGTACTTC
CDR3 protein: CASSSPRTSGVGYEQYF

D gene: NA
V gene: TRBV4-3
clone size: NA
J gene: TRBJ1-2
CDR3 DNA: TGCGCCAGCAGCCGAGGGCTACGGGGCTACACCTTC
CDR3 protein: CASSRGLRGYTF

D gene: NA
V gene: TRBV5-4
clone size: few
J gene: TRBJ2-3
CDR3 DNA: TGTGCCAGCAGCTTAAGTAGGGGCACAGATACGCAGTATTTT
CDR3 protein: CASSLSRGTDTQYF

D gene: NA
V gene: TRBV28
clone size: once
J gene: TRBJ2-7
CDR3 DNA: TGTGCCAGCAGTTTACAGCGGACCTACGAGCAGTACTTC
CDR3 protein: CASSLQRTYEQYF

D gene: NA
V gene: TRBV6-5
clone size: NA
J gene: TRBJ2-3
CDR3 DNA: TGTGCCAGCAGTCGGGGCTATCGAGATACGCAGTATTTT
CDR3 protein: CASSRGYRDTQYF

D gene: TRBD1
V gene: TRBV20-1
clone size: few
J gene: TRBJ2-7
CDR3 DNA: TGCAGTGCTAGGGGGCCCGGACAGGGTACCTACGAGCAGTACTTC
CDR3 protein: CSARGPGQGTYEQYF

D gene: NA
V gene: TRBV28
clone size: few
J gene: TRBJ1-6
CDR3 DNA: TGTGCCAGCAGACTCGATTCGAGCGGGTTCGATTCACCCCTCCACTTT
CDR3 protein: CASRLDSSGFDSPLHF

D gene: NA
V gene: TRBV7-2
clone size: NA
J gene: TRBJ2-1
CDR3 DNA: TGTGCCAGCAGCTCCCCCCTGAGGTCCAATGAGCAGTTCTTC
CDR3 protein: CASSSPLRSNEQFF

D gene: TRBD2
V gene: TRBV6-2/TRBV6-3
clone size: few
J gene: TRBJ2-1
CDR3 DNA: TGTGCCAGCAGTTCGGTGCGGGGGGCCTACAATGAGCAGTTCTTC
CDR3 protein: CASSSVRGAYNEQFF

D gene: NA
V gene: TRBV5-5
clone size: few
J gene: TRBJ2-2
CDR3 DNA: TGTGCCAGCAGCTTGACGTCTACGGGACGGAACACCGGGGAGCTGTTTTTT
CDR3 protein: CASSLTSTGRNTGELFF

D gene: NA
V gene: TRBV7-2
clone size: NA
J gene: TRBJ2-3
CDR3 DNA: TGTGCCAGCAGCCAAATCCAGGGGACTGGCACAGATACGCAGTATTTT
CDR3 protein: CASSQIQGTGTDTQYF

D gene: TRBD2
V gene: TRBV7-2
clone size: many
J gene: TRBJ2-3
CDR3 DNA: TGTGCCAGCAGCCCGGGACTAGTGACAGATACGCAGTATTTT
CDR3 protein: CASSPGLVTDTQYF

D gene: TRBD1
V gene: TRBV7-2
clone size: once
J gene: TRBJ2-3
CDR3 DNA: TGTGCCAGCAGCTCTGGCCCCGGGACAGGGGTGACGAATACGCAGTATTTT
CDR3 protein: CASSSGPGTGVTNTQYF